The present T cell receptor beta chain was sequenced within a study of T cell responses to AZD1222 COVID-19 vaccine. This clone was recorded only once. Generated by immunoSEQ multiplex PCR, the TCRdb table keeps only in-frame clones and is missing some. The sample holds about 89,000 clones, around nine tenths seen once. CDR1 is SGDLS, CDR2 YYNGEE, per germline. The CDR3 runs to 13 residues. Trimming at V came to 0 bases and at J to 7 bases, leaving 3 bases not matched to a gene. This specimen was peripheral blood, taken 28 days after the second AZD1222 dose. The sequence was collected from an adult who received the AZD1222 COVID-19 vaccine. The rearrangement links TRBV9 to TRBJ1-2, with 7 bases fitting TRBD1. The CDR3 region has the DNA TGTGCCAGCAGCGTAGGAGGGGGCAGTGGCTACACCTTC. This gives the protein CASSVGGGSGYTF.